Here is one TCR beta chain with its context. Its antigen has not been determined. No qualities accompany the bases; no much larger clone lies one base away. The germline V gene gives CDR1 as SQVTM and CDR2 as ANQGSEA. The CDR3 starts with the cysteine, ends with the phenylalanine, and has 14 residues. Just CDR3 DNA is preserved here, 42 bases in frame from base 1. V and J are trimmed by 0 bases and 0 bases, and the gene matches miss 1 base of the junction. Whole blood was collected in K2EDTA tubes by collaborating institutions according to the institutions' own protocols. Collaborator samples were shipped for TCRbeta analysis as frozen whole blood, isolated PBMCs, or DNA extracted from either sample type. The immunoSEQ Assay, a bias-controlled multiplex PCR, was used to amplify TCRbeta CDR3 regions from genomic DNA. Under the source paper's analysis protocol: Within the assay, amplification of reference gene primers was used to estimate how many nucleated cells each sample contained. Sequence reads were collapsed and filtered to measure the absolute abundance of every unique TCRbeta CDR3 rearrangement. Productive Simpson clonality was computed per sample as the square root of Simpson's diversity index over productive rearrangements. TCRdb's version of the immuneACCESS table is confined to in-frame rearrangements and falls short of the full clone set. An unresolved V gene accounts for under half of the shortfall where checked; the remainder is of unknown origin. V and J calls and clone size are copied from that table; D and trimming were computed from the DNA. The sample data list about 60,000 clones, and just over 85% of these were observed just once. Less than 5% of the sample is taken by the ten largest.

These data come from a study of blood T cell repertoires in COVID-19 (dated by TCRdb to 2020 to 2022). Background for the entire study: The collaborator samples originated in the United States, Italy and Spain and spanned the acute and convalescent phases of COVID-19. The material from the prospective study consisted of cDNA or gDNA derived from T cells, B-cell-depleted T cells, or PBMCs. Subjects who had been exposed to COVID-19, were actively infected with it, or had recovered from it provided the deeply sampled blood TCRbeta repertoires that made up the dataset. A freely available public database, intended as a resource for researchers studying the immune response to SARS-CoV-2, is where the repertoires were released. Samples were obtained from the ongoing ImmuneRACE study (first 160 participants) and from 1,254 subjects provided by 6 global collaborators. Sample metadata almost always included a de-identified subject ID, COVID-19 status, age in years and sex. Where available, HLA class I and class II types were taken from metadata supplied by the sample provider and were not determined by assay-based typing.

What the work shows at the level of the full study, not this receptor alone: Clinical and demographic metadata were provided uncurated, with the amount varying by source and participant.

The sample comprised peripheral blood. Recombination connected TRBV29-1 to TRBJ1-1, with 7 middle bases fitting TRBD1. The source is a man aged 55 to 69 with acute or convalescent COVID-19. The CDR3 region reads CSVEEGGLNTEAFF. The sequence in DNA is TGCAGCGTTGAAGAAGGGGGCCTGAACACTGAAGCTTTCTTT.